Listed here are 24 T cell receptor beta chains from one sample, sequenced in a study of T cells of healthy individuals. TCRdb passed the 5' RACE reads through MiXCR, listing each CDR3 protein once. The sample carries more than 60,000 distinct CDR3 sequences, about a sixth recorded once. The receptors originated from a human donor in good health.

The chain is built from TRBV12-3 or TRBV12-4 and TRBJ1-5; D gene unclear. The CDR3 has 14 residues. V lost 5 bases, J lost 5 bases, and 13 bases lay in between. CDR3 nucleotide sequence: TGTGCCAGCAGTCCTAGGGCCCGATATCAGCCCCAGCATTTT. Translated, it gives CASSPRARYQPQHF.

This clonotype was seen at least ten times. The chain combines TRBV30 with TRBJ2-7; 8 bases align to TRBD2. Unmatched junction bases numbered 4, after V lost 6 bases and J lost 0 bases. The germline V gene encodes CDR1 GTSNPN and CDR2 SVGIG (reference sequence). CDR3 length: 13 residues. For the CDR3, the DNA is TGTGCCTGTGCGGGAGGCAGCTCCTACGAGCAGTACTTC. The encoded protein is CACAGGSSYEQYF.

This clonotype was recorded at least ten times. The gene calls are TRBV2 and TRBJ1-1; a weak D match, TRBD1 (6 bases). The CDR3 sequence is 13 residues long. The germline CDR1 and CDR2 sequences are SNHLY and FYNNEI. V was shortened by 7 bases and J by 4 bases, with 13 bases between the two germline ends. The chain's CDR3 is CASTSQGGTEAFF. The CDR3 nucleotides read TGTGCCAGCACCTCACAGGGCGGCACTGAAGCTTTCTTT.

This chain uses TRBV20-1 with TRBJ2-7; TRBD2 is a possible D gene (7 bases). V dropped 0 bases and J dropped 2 bases, with 11 bases sitting between them. CDR3 length: 14 residues. Germline loops: CDR1 DFQATT, CDR2 SNEGSKA (reference sequence). CDR3 sequence: CSAREGGGTYEQYF. CDR3 in DNA: TGCAGTGCTAGAGAGGGAGGGGGGACCTACGAGCAGTACTTC.

This clonotype was seen repeatedly, ten times or more. The chain employs TRBV20-1 and TRBJ2-5; 10 nucleotides line up with TRBD2. The CDR3 covers 14 residues. With V trimmed by 3 bases and J by 5 bases, 6 bases remained unmatched. Germline lookup yields CDR1 DFQATT and CDR2 SNEGSKA (reference sequence). DNA of the CDR3: TGCAGTGCTAGTGAGCGGGGGGGCCCGGAGACCCAGTACTTC. As protein: CSASERGGPETQYF.

The chain is built from TRBV19 and TRBJ2-4; 10 nucleotides agree with TRBD2. The CDR3 loop spans 18 amino acids. Germline-derived CDR1 and CDR2 are LNHDA and SQIVND (reference sequence). V lost 9 bases and J lost 0; bases outside the gene matches: 14. CDR3 sequence (DNA): TGTGCCAGCAAAAGCGGGGGGGGGCTCCTCCTAGCCAAAAACATTCAGTACTTC. Its protein is CASKSGGGLLLAKNIQYF.

This chain joins TRBV5-1 and TRBJ2-1; 8 bases line up with TRBD1. CDR3 size: 14 residues. V trimming: 5 bases; J trimming: 2 bases; junction bases outside the gene matches: 3. Germline values: CDR1 SGHRS, CDR2 YFSETQ. The CDR3 bases are TGCGCCAGCAGAGCGGACAGGGCCTACAATGAGCAGTTCTTC. Its protein product is CASRADRAYNEQFF.

This clonotype was seen many times. The rearrangement links TRBV27 to TRBJ1-5, with 8 positions matching TRBD1. The CDR3 sequence is 14 residues long. After removal of 5 bases from V and 6 bases from J, the junction contained 6 bases not matched to a gene. Germline values: CDR1 MNHEY, CDR2 SMNVEV (reference sequence). The DNA for the CDR3 is TGTGCCAGCAGTCCTTACAGGGGGAGTCAGCCCCAGCATTTT. It translates to CASSPYRGSQPQHF.

This clonotype was detected many times. V and J are TRBV7-2 and TRBJ2-1; possible D gene TRBD2, 7 bases. V shed 0 bases and J shed 7 bases, with 10 bases lying between them. This CDR3 spans 14 amino acids. The germline CDR1 and CDR2 sequences are SGHTA and FQGNSA. In nucleotides, the CDR3 is TGTGCCAGCAGCTTAGCGGGGGGGCCAAATGAGCAGTTCTTC. This encodes CASSLAGGPNEQFF.

The chain couples TRBV7-2 to TRBJ2-3; 9 nucleotides match TRBD2. Losses at the gene ends were 0 bases for V and 4 bases for J; bases not matched to a gene: 2. Germline V gene lookup returns CDR1 SGHTA and CDR2 FQGNSA. The CDR3 sequence is 15 residues long. Here the CDR3 reads CASSLAAGGSDTQYF. The CDR3 DNA follows: TGTGCCAGCAGCTTAGCGGCGGGAGGGTCAGATACGCAGTATTTT.

The chain joins TRBV11-2 to TRBJ1-1; weak D call: TRBD1 (6 bases). V lost 4 bases, J lost 10 bases, and 19 bases lay in between. The CDR3 is 14 residues long. Germline CDR1 and CDR2: SGHAT and FQNNGV. This CDR3 reads CASSSTGNEGRAFF. In nucleotides, the CDR3 is TGTGCCAGCAGCTCAACAGGGAACGAGGGTAGAGCTTTCTTT.

The sample holds many counts of this clonotype. The chain employs TRBV4-3 and TRBJ2-1; 15 nucleotides line up with TRBD2. CDR1 and CDR2 from the germline V gene are LGHNA and YSLEER. V gave up 4 bases and J gave up 7 bases; unmatched junction bases: 2. The CDR3 contains 15 residues. CDR3 in amino acids: CASSPGTSGRNEQFF. The CDR3 nucleotides are TGCGCCAGCAGCCCAGGGACTAGCGGGAGGAATGAGCAGTTCTTC.

In this sample, this clonotype turned up many times. This sequence joins TRBV10-3 and TRBJ1-1; 10 bases line up with TRBD1. The CDR3 covers 17 residues. Germline lookup yields CDR1 ENHRY and CDR2 SYGVKD. V lost 5 bases and J lost 4; bases outside the gene matches: 13. The CDR3 region is CAISSGQGMGRGTEAFF. As DNA, the CDR3 is TGTGCCATCAGTTCGGGACAGGGGATGGGACGCGGCACTGAAGCTTTCTTT.

There are a few counts of this clonotype. The V call is TRBV21-1, the J call TRBJ2-1; the table's D call, TRBD2, has no DNA check behind it. TRBV21-1 is an annotated pseudogene. CDR3 size: 15 residues. CDR3 DNA sequence: TGTGCCAGCAGCAGAGCGGGAGGGGCCTACAATGAGCAGTTCTTC. Translated: CASSRAGGAYNEQFF.

This clonotype has only one observation. The V call is TRBV18, the J call TRBJ1-6, with a weak D call TRBD1 (5 bases). The V and J ends lost 4 bases and 8 bases respectively, with 12 bases between them. The CDR3 contains 14 residues. Germline assignment: CDR1 KGHSH and CDR2 LQKENI. The chain's CDR3 is CASSHETADSPLHF. The CDR3 DNA is TGTGCCAGCTCACATGAGACAGCCGATTCACCCCTCCACTTT.

This clonotype showed up just a few times. The chain carries TRBV6-2 or TRBV6-3 and TRBJ2-1, with D possibly matching TRBD1 (5 bases). This CDR3 comprises 12 residues. Between the trimmed V and J ends, which lost 4 bases and 12 bases, there was a span of 13 bases. The germline V gene encodes CDR1 MNHEY and CDR2 SVGEGT. CDR3 loop: CASSLDQGRQFF. The CDR3, as DNA: TGTGCCAGCAGTTTGGACCAGGGTAGGCAGTTCTTC.

J is TRBJ1-1 and V is TRBV10-3; 9 bases are shared with TRBD1. Germline V gene data show CDR1 as ENHRY and CDR2 as SYGVKD. The ends lost 0 bases at V and 5 bases at J; junction bases unmatched: 10. CDR3 length: 17 amino acids. The CDR3 loop is CAISESGDRDPRTEAFF. The DNA of the CDR3 is TGTGCCATCAGTGAGTCAGGGGACAGGGATCCCAGAACTGAAGCTTTCTTT.

V and J are TRBV7-6 and TRBJ2-2; 8 bases are a match to TRBD1. This CDR3 has 14 amino acids. The J segment lost 7 bases and the V segment lost 8 bases, leaving 9 bases of the junction unmatched. Germline assignment: CDR1 SGHVS and CDR2 FNYEAQ. The CDR3 DNA is TGTGCCAGCGGAATCGGACAGGGTAACGGGGAGCTGTTTTTT. Protein product: CASGIGQGNGELFF.

A few counts support this clonotype. J is TRBJ2-7 and V is TRBV25-1; D unresolved. Deletions cut 5 bases from V and 7 bases from J, with 12 bases between. The CDR3 contains 12 residues. Germline V gene data show CDR1 as MGHDK and CDR2 as SYGVNS. This chain's CDR3 is CASSFPAGEQYF. CDR3 sequence (DNA): TGTGCCAGCAGTTTTCCAGCTGGGGAGCAGTACTTC.

The gene calls are TRBV11-1 and TRBJ1-2; D is ambiguous. This CDR3 comprises 13 residues. The germline CDR1 and CDR2 sequences are SGHAT and FQDESV (reference sequence). The V gene lost 1 base and the J gene lost 10 bases, with 13 bases spanning the gap. The CDR3 reads CASSLEDGRDYTF. DNA of the CDR3: TGTGCCAGCAGCTTAGAGGATGGTAGAGACTACACCTTC.

This clonotype showed up many times. CDR3 in amino acids: CSASRTSGPGGYTF. Here the CDR3 DNA reads TGCAGTGCTAGCCGGACTTCAGGTCCAGGTGGCTACACCTTC. The chain employs TRBV20-1 and TRBJ1-2; D is undetermined. The CDR3 runs to 14 residues. Looked up from germline, CDR1 is DFQATT and CDR2 is SNEGSKA (reference sequence). The V and J ends lost 3 bases and 7 bases respectively, with 18 bases between them.

The chain joins TRBV6-6 to TRBJ2-5; no firm D call. The CDR3 contains 15 residues. From germline, CDR1 is MNHNY and CDR2 SVGAGI (reference sequence). Trimming removed 2 bases from V and 3 bases from J, with 13 bases in between. Written as DNA, the CDR3 is TGTGCCAGCAGTTACGGCCTTGATCGGAAAGAGACCCAGTACTTC. Its translation: CASSYGLDRKETQYF.

The chain employs TRBV10-3 and TRBJ1-5, with unresolved D. The germline gives CDR1 ENHRY, CDR2 SYGVKD. The CDR3 runs 13 residues. The V end lost 2 bases, the J end lost 2 bases, and 4 bases lay between the germline ends. The CDR3, as DNA: TGTGCCATCAGTGAGCAAGGCAATCAGCCCCAGCATTTT. Encoded protein: CAISEQGNQPQHF.

This clonotype appeared many times. The chain links TRBV20-1 to TRBJ1-2, with no clear D. The germline gives CDR1 DFQATT, CDR2 SNEGSKA (reference sequence). The CDR3 is made up of 12 amino acids. V lost 4 bases and J 8 bases, leaving 14 bases between the germline ends. Here the CDR3 reads CSAIAGASGYTF. The CDR3 DNA follows: TGCAGTGCTATTGCAGGCGCCAGCGGCTACACCTTC.